Presented here are 21 T cell receptor beta chains from one specimen sequenced in a study of regulatory T cells in long-lasting Graves disease. Both iRepertoire HTBI primers and Arm-PCR of CDR3 regions were used to build the TCR beta libraries. TCRdb analysed the multiplex PCR reads with MiXCR anew, one entry per CDR3 protein. The data show about 440,000 distinct CDR3 sequences, more than 13% seen once. Described time point: newly diagnosed GD, antithyroid drugs for less than 3 months. From RNA extracted from PBMCs, the TCR library was made. In addition, the sample was reused for a study of T cells in Graves' hyperthyroidism and ophthalmopathy.

The starting material was peripheral blood mononuclear cells (PBMCs), obtained at new diagnosis, from a patient treated with antithyroid drugs. Receptors originate from a woman between 25 and 40 years old with Graves disease.

J is TRBJ2-7 and V is TRBV14; unclear D gene. The CDR3 has 13 residues. Trimming removed 2 bases from V and 4 bases from J, with 9 bases in between. Germline V CDR1 and CDR2: SGHDN, FVKESK. CDR3 sequence: CASSQFRGYEQYF. CDR3 nucleotide sequence: TGTGCCAGCAGCCAATTTCGCGGTTACGAGCAGTACTTC. Supplemented by reference TRBV14 and TRBJ2-7, the full variable domain reads EAGVTQFPSHSVIEKGQTVTLRCDPISGHDNLYWYRRVMGKEIKFLLHFVKESKQDESGMPNNRFLAERTGGTYSTLKVQPAELEDSGVYFCASSQFRGYEQYFGPGTRLTVT.

This clonotype was counted between two and nine times. CDR3 loop: CASSLSGQRNQPQHF. CDR3 in DNA: TGTGCCAGCAGCCTCTCTGGACAGCGCAATCAGCCCCAGCATTTT. This chain uses TRBV6-1 with TRBJ1-5; TRBD1 might be the D (6 bases). Trimming removed 6 bases at V and 2 bases at J, with 14 bases between. The CDR3 has 15 residues. Per germline, CDR1 MNHNS and CDR2 SASEGT.

Ten or more counts support this clonotype. The chain links TRBV24-1 to TRBJ1-2; 9 bases match TRBD1. The germline gives CDR1 KGHDR, CDR2 SFDVKD. J was trimmed by 2 bases and V by 3 bases; bases with no gene match: 9. The CDR3 totals 17 residues. The CDR3 nucleotides are TGTGCCACCAGTGATCCCGACAGGGGGATCAACAACTATGGCTACACCTTC. This codes for CATSDPDRGINNYGYTF.

The table lists this clonotype with a few counts. The V gene is TRBV12-5, the J gene TRBJ1-6; TRBD1 matches at 8 bases. Germline CDR1 LGHNT, CDR2 FRNRAP. The trim removed 2 bases at V and 7 bases at J, leaving 4 bases unmatched. The CDR3 consists of 15 residues. The CDR3 loop is CASGLTRTGNSPLHF. CDR3 DNA: TGTGCTAGTGGTTTGACCAGGACAGGGAATTCACCCCTCCACTTT.

The rearrangement uses TRBV20-1 and TRBJ2-3; no clear D. Trimming shortened V by 0 bases and J by 6 bases, and 7 bases separated the two germline ends. The germline V gene has CDR1 DFQATT and CDR2 SNEGSKA (reference sequence). The CDR3 is made up of 12 amino acids. CDR3 amino acids: CSARDPPDTQYF. CDR3 DNA sequence: TGCAGTGCTAGAGATCCGCCGGATACGCAGTATTTT.

The rearrangement links TRBV6-1 to TRBJ2-2, with 7 positions matching TRBD2. Trimming at V came to 5 bases and at J to 5 bases, leaving 14 bases not matched to a gene. Germline values: CDR1 MNHNS, CDR2 SASEGT. This CDR3 is built from 17 residues. The CDR3 loop is CASSPLHPTGGTGELFF. Written as DNA, the CDR3 is TGTGCCAGCAGTCCCTTACATCCCACGGGGGGAACCGGGGAGCTGTTTTTT.

The rearrangement joins TRBV4-1 to TRBJ2-5; possibly TRBD1 for D (5 bases). The germline V gene has CDR1 MGHRA and CDR2 YSYEKL. V gave up 2 bases and J gave up 1 base, with 8 bases separating them. This CDR3 spans 14 amino acids. The CDR3 nucleotides are TGCGCCAGCAGCCAACGACAGTTCCAAGAGACCCAGTACTTC. It codes for CASSQRQFQETQYF.

This clonotype was observed at least ten times. The chain combines TRBV20-1 with TRBJ1-5; tentatively, D is TRBD1 (5 bases). Trimming took off 4 bases at V and 0 bases at J, with 19 bases between the two ends. In germline, CDR1 is DFQATT, CDR2 SNEGSKA (reference sequence). The CDR3 is 17 residues long. CDR3 amino acids: CSAKGGGATGSNQPQHF. The CDR3 region has the DNA TGCAGTGCTAAGGGTGGTGGAGCCACAGGTAGCAATCAGCCCCAGCATTTT.

The sample holds a few counts of this clonotype. The rearrangement joins TRBV11-2 to TRBJ1-2; D remains unclear. The CDR3 contains 15 residues. V was pared by 2 bases and J by 5 bases, with 15 bases between. The V gene's germline CDR1 is SGHAT and CDR2 FQNNGV. The CDR3 protein is CASSLSAGLGYGYTF. For the CDR3, the DNA is TGTGCCAGCAGCTTATCGGCGGGCCTCGGGTATGGCTACACCTTC. The full variable domain, completed using reference TRBV11-2 and TRBJ1-2, is EAGVAQSPRYKIIEKRQSVAFWCNPISGHATLYWYQQILGQGPKLLIQFQNNGVVDDSQLPKDRFSAERLKGVDSTLKIQPAKLEDSAVYLCASSLSAGLGYGYTFGSGTRLTVV.

The V and J genes are TRBV19 and TRBJ2-4; 11 bases map to TRBD2. The assigned J gene may be wrong: the sequence end matches TRBJ2-1 better. CDR3 length: 21 residues. Germline-derived CDR1 and CDR2 are LNHDA and SQIVND (reference sequence). The CDR3 nucleotides read TGTGCCAGTAGTCCCCGGACTAGCGGGTCTTTCGGAGGAAGCTCCTACAATGAGCAGTTCTTC. This gives the protein CASSPRTSGSFGGSSYNEQFF.

This clonotype has ten or more counts. This chain connects TRBV29-1 to TRBJ2-3, with 9 nucleotides matching TRBD2. With 3 bases clipped from V and 0 bases from J, the junction kept 19 bases outside the gene matches. Germline V gives CDR1 SQVTM, CDR2 ANQGSEA. CDR3 length: 20 amino acids. Here the CDR3 reads CSVDIGGEREASASTDTQYF. For the CDR3, the DNA is TGCAGCGTTGATATTGGTGGGGAGCGGGAGGCTTCGGCTAGCACAGATACGCAGTATTTT.

The V gene is TRBV20-1, the J gene TRBJ2-3, with D perhaps being TRBD1 or TRBD2 (5 bases each). The J call is doubtful: the DNA matches TRBJ2-5 better. This CDR3 is built from 14 residues. Per germline, CDR1 DFQATT and CDR2 SNEGSKA (reference sequence). The CDR3 region has the DNA TGCAGTGCTCACTCCGGTGACCTTGGGGGGACCCAGTACTTC. It specifies CSAHSGDLGGTQYF.

This clonotype appeared many times. CDR3 coding DNA: TGTGCCAGCAGCGGGGAGTTCACTGAAGCTTTCTTT. Its translation: CASSGEFTEAFF. The chain employs TRBV9 and TRBJ1-1; the D is unclear. Between the trimmed V and J ends, which lost 3 bases and 4 bases, there was a span of 7 bases. Germline CDR1 is SGDLS and CDR2 is YYNGEE. This CDR3 has 12 residues.

In its sample, this clonotype was seen many times. The chain has TRBV12-3 or TRBV12-4 and TRBJ2-3; D is perhaps TRBD2 (5 bases). Trimming removed 10 bases from V and 1 base from J, with 12 bases in between. CDR3 size: 13 residues. The DNA for the CDR3 is TGTGCCACTGGAGGTCGGGGCACAGATACGCAGTATTTT. Amino acid sequence: CATGGRGTDTQYF.

This chain uses TRBV12-3 or TRBV12-4 with TRBJ2-7, with 7 bases aligning to TRBD2. The CDR3 has 14 residues. V gave up 8 bases and J gave up 5 bases; unmatched junction bases: 12. For the CDR3, the DNA is TGTGCCAGCCTGGGAGGGTCGGCTATAAACGAGCAGTACTTC. Translated: CASLGGSAINEQYF.

This clonotype showed up many times. This chain links TRBV27 with TRBJ2-1, with D possibly matching TRBD2 (6 bases). The CDR3 loop spans 15 amino acids. Trimming shortened V by 3 bases and J by 0 bases, and 9 bases separated the two germline ends. CDR1 and CDR2 from the germline V gene are MNHEY and SMNVEV (reference sequence). The chain's CDR3 is CASSLAGFSYNEQFF. The CDR3 DNA sequence: TGTGCCAGCAGTTTGGCGGGATTCTCCTACAATGAGCAGTTCTTC.

In nucleotides, the CDR3 is TGTGCCAGCAGTGAACGGGACAGAACTCGAGAAAAACTGTTTTTT. This encodes CASSERDRTREKLFF. The gene calls are TRBV2 and TRBJ1-4; TRBD1 aligns across 7 bases. CDR1 is SNHLY and CDR2 is FYNNEI in the germline V gene. This CDR3 comprises 15 residues. Trimming cost V 2 bases and J 8 bases; bases outside gene matches: 8.

Ten or more counts support this clonotype. This chain links TRBV11-1 with TRBJ1-1; D is unclear. Trimming removed 3 bases from V and 1 base from J, with 3 bases in between. CDR1 is SGHAT and CDR2 is FQDESV in the germline V gene (reference sequence). The CDR3 extends over 12 amino acids. The CDR3 is CASSLQNTEAFF. The CDR3 DNA follows: TGTGCCAGCAGCTTGCAGAACACTGAAGCTTTCTTT.

This clonotype came up many times. The chain couples TRBV5-5 to TRBJ2-7, with D maybe TRBD2 (6 bases). CDR1 and CDR2 from the germline V gene are SGHKS and YYEKEE (reference sequence). V was clipped by 3 bases and J by 3 bases, with 10 bases between them. The CDR3 runs 13 residues. CDR3: CASSWGELYEQYF. CDR3 coding DNA: TGTGCCAGCAGCTGGGGGGAGCTCTACGAGCAGTACTTC.

The DNA for the CDR3 is TGTGCTAGTGGATTAATCAATCAGCCCCAGCATTTT. Amino acid sequence: CASGLINQPQHF. The chain recombines TRBV12-5 with TRBJ1-5; D call uncertain. CDR3 length equals 12 residues. V was clipped by 6 bases and J by 3 bases, with 6 bases between them. Germline CDR1 LGHNT, CDR2 FRNRAP.

This clonotype has a count of ten or more. The chain joins TRBV9 to TRBJ2-7; 7 bases align to TRBD1. Germline trimming cut 0 bases from V and 3 bases from J; bases unmatched to any gene: 9. Per germline, CDR1 SGDLS and CDR2 YYNGEE. The CDR3 loop spans 16 amino acids. The CDR3 nucleotides are TGTGCCAGCAGCGTAGCGGGGCAGGGGGAAGGCTACGAGCAGTACTTC. This gives the protein CASSVAGQGEGYEQYF.